This T cell receptor beta chain was identified in a study of CD8+CD57+ T cells in acquired aplastic anemia. For the study at large: CD4+ cells from healthy donors averaged around 10 million reads.

In its sample, this clonotype was seen once. The template used for profiling TCR beta VDJ and CDR3 was genomic DNA. From the reads, TCRdb called clonotypes with MiXCR, one entry per CDR3 protein. There are a few hundred thousand distinct CDR3 sequences in the sample; around 63% occur only once, and around 32% lies in the top ten. Losses at the gene ends were 10 bases for V and 0 bases for J; bases not matched to a gene: 7. Germline V gene data show CDR1 as SNHLY and CDR2 as FYNNEI. CDR3 length: 14 residues. Sequenced input: sorted CD4+, CD8+, or CD8+CD57+ T cells (not recorded which) from PBMCs. This receptor was taken from a human donor in good health. J is TRBJ2-7 and V is TRBV2; 9 bases are shared with TRBD1. The CDR3 spells CATGETGGSYEQYF. The CDR3 DNA reads as TGTGCCACTGGGGAGACAGGGGGCTCCTACGAGCAGTACTTC.